These T cell receptor beta chains were read from a single sample in a study of T cells after yellow fever vaccination. MiXCR, run by TCRdb on the 5' RACE reads, gives a single entry per CDR3 protein. Of roughly 340,000 distinct CDR3 sequences listed, under 5% are singletons. Sequenced here: PBMCs, sampled 5 days after the yellow fever booster vaccination. These receptors were collected from a man between 18 and 29 years old who received the YFV17D yellow fever vaccine. Both conserved end residues are part of each CDR3. A D gene is named only where the DNA matches it firmly. Where a row states a size, it is once, few, many or the class of an expanded clone; other rows omit it.

TRBD1 | TRBJ1-3 | . | TRBV6-5 | CASTRTGGGGNTIYF | TGTGCCAGCACAAGGACAGGGGGCGGTGGAAACACCATATATTTT
. | TRBJ1-1 | . | TRBV5-1 | CASSLDSDSAFF | TGCGCCAGCAGCTTGGACTCCGACTCGGCTTTCTTT
. | TRBJ2-3 | few | TRBV16 | CASSQSAGRRTDTQYF | TGTGCCAGCAGCCAATCAGCAGGGCGCCGCACAGATACGCAGTATTTT
. | TRBJ2-5 | few | TRBV18 | CASSLRDKAQYF | TGTGCCAGCTCACTTCGGGATAAGGCCCAGTACTTC
. | TRBJ1-6 | few | TRBV6-5 | CASSPGHIMNSPLHF | TGTGCCAGCAGCCCGGGACACATCATGAATTCACCCCTCCACTTT
. | TRBJ2-2 | . | TRBV5-1 | CASSPSPSNTGELFF | TGCGCCAGCAGTCCCAGTCCCTCGAACACCGGGGAGCTGTTTTTT
. | TRBJ1-3 | . | TRBV4-2 | CASSQVAADLSGNTIYF | TGTGCCAGCAGCCAAGTTGCGGCAGACCTCTCTGGAAACACCATATATTTT
. | TRBJ1-1 | . | TRBV11-3 | CASSYQNTEAFF | TGTGCCAGCAGCTACCAAAACACTGAAGCTTTCTTT
TRBD2 | TRBJ2-2 | many | TRBV7-2 | CASSSGLAGGQNTGELFF | TGTGCCAGCAGCTCGGGACTAGCGGGGGGGCAGAACACCGGGGAGCTGTTTTTT
TRBD2 | TRBJ2-5 | few | TRBV15 | CATSFRLAGGETQYF | TGTGCCACCAGCTTCCGACTTGCGGGGGGGGAGACCCAGTACTTC
. | TRBJ2-1 | few | TRBV29-1 | CSVDLPRGEQFF | TGCAGCGTTGATCTCCCTAGGGGTGAGCAGTTCTTC
TRBD2 | TRBJ2-3 | few | TRBV7-9 | CASSELAGAYTDTQYF | TGTGCCAGCAGCGAATTAGCGGGGGCCTACACAGATACGCAGTATTTT
. | TRBJ2-2 | few | TRBV6-1 | CASSERAAGELFF | TGTGCCAGCAGTGAACGGGCTGCCGGGGAGCTGTTTTTT
TRBD1 | TRBJ2-5 | many | TRBV7-2 | CASSPRQGAGETQYF | TGTGCCAGCAGCCCCCGACAGGGGGCTGGGGAGACCCAGTACTTC
TRBD1 | TRBJ1-5 | few | TRBV6-1 | CASRQGPYQPQHF | TGTGCCAGCAGACAGGGGCCTTATCAGCCCCAGCATTTT
TRBD1 | TRBJ2-3 | many | TRBV10-1 | CASSDGQGTDTQYF | TGCGCCAGCAGCGATGGACAGGGAACAGATACGCAGTATTTT
TRBD2 | TRBJ2-1 | few | TRBV20-1 | CSATPTSGGANEQFF | TGCAGTGCTACACCTACTAGCGGGGGGGCTAATGAGCAGTTCTTC
. | TRBJ1-6 | . | TRBV6-5 | CASSYEDDGSPLHF | TGTGCCAGCAGTTATGAGGATGATGGATCACCCCTCCACTTT
. | TRBJ2-3 | many | TRBV20-1 | CSAEAGDTQYF | TGCAGTGCCGAGGCTGGGGATACGCAGTATTTT
. | TRBJ2-1 | . | TRBV5-4 | CASSDTGWGNEQFF | TGTGCCAGCAGCGACACAGGGTGGGGCAATGAGCAGTTCTTC
. | TRBJ1-2 | . | TRBV6-5 | CASSYGAGRGYANYGYTF | TGTGCCAGCAGTTACGGTGCCGGCCGAGGATACGCTAACTATGGCTACACCTTC
TRBD1 | TRBJ1-3 | many | TRBV28 | CASSFRGAGNTIYF | TGTGCCAGCAGTTTCAGGGGGGCTGGAAACACCATATATTTT
. | TRBJ2-1 | few | TRBV24-1 | CATSDGGVRYNEQFF | TGTGCCACCAGTGATGGGGGAGTTCGCTACAATGAGCAGTTCTTC
. | TRBJ2-7 | . | TRBV5-4 | CASSRGPLEQYF | TGTGCCAGCAGCAGGGGACCGCTCGAGCAGTACTTC